These 30 T cell receptor beta chains share one sample of origin, sequenced in a study of T-cell memory formation after mild COVID-19. TCRdb passed the 5' RACE reads through MiXCR, listing each CDR3 protein once. This table holds about 560,000 distinct CDR3 sequences, about 20% found once. The sample comprised PBMCs or a T cell subset sorted from them (not recorded which). The origin of the receptors is an adult woman who had mild COVID-19 (a few samples of this study predate the infection). Cell type and time point are not known.

This clonotype was counted ten times or more. V and J are TRBV5-1 and TRBJ2-7, with 8 bases fitting TRBD1. Germline V gives CDR1 SGHRS, CDR2 YFSETQ. The CDR3 is made up of 14 amino acids. J gave up 3 bases and V 0 bases, and 2 bases lay outside the gene matches. The CDR3 DNA reads TGCGCCAGCAGCTTGGTTGGACAGGGCTACGAGCAGTACTTC. Translation gives CASSLVGQGYEQYF.

The rearrangement uses TRBV7-2 and TRBJ1-2, with D unclear. Germline V gives CDR1 SGHTA, CDR2 FQGNSA. The CDR3 has 11 amino acids. V lost 2 bases and J 7 bases, leaving 5 bases between the germline ends. The DNA of the CDR3 is TGTGCCAGCAGCTTATCTGTTGGCTACACCTTC. Protein: CASSLSVGYTF.

A few counts support this clonotype. The gene calls are TRBV7-2 and TRBJ2-1; D uncertain. There are 13 residues in the CDR3. The V gene lost 1 base and the J gene lost 4 bases, with 5 bases spanning the gap. CDR1 SGHTA and CDR2 FQGNSA come from the germline V gene. The CDR3 loop is CASSLVLYNEQFF. The CDR3 nucleotides read TGTGCCAGCAGCTTAGTACTTTACAATGAGCAGTTCTTC.

The rearrangement links TRBV6-2 or TRBV6-3 to TRBJ2-3; no clear D gene. Trimming took off 4 bases at V and 5 bases at J, with 16 bases between the two ends. This CDR3 contains 15 residues. Germline V gene sequence: CDR1 MNHEY, CDR2 SVGEGT. This CDR3 reads CASSLLQTVKDTQYF. CDR3 in DNA: TGTGCCAGCAGTTTACTACAGACTGTTAAAGATACGCAGTATTTT.

CDR3 bases: TGTGCCAGCAGCGTAGGGCTTAAGGAGTACTTC. Protein: CASSVGLKEYF. The chain links TRBV9 to TRBJ2-7; D gene ambiguous. Trimming stripped 0 bases from V and 11 bases from J, with 9 bases between. This CDR3 is 11 amino acids long. CDR1 and CDR2 (germline): SGDLS, YYNGEE.

The chain combines TRBV30 with TRBJ2-7; D is unresolved. This CDR3 has 12 amino acids. Per the germline V gene, CDR1 is GTSNPN and CDR2 is SVGIG (reference sequence). Trimming took off 0 bases at V and 3 bases at J, with 6 bases between the two ends. CDR3 protein: CAWSVAGYEQYF. The CDR3 region has the DNA TGTGCCTGGAGTGTAGCAGGCTACGAGCAGTACTTC. Filled out from reference TRBV30 and TRBJ2-7, the complete variable domain reads SQTIHQWPATLVQPVGSPLSLECTVEGTSNPNLYWYRQAAGRGLQLLFYSVGIGQISSEVPQNLSASRPQDRQFILSSKKLLLSDSGFYLCAWSVAGYEQYFGPGTRLTVT.

In this sample, this clonotype turned up a few times. This chain links TRBV25-1 with TRBJ2-3; D unclear. The V and J ends lost 1 base and 5 bases respectively, with 10 bases between them. The CDR3 extends over 14 amino acids. Germline CDR1 reads MGHDK; CDR2 reads SYGVNS. This CDR3 reads CASSEWVARDTQYF. The CDR3 nucleotides are TGTGCCAGCAGTGAATGGGTCGCCCGAGATACGCAGTATTTT.

The V call is TRBV7-8, the J call TRBJ2-1; 7 bases fit TRBD2. The CDR3 is 13 residues long. J was trimmed by 7 bases and V by 5 bases; bases with no gene match: 5. Germline assignment: CDR1 SGHVS and CDR2 FQNEAQ. The CDR3: CASSGLDGNEQFF. Here the CDR3 DNA reads TGTGCCAGCAGCGGACTAGATGGTAATGAGCAGTTCTTC.

This clonotype was seen only a few times. The chain employs TRBV30 and TRBJ2-1; TRBD1 might be the D (6 bases). The CDR3 totals 14 residues. The V gene's germline CDR1 is GTSNPN and CDR2 SVGIG (reference sequence). The V end lost 2 bases, the J end lost 0 bases, and 8 bases lay between the germline ends. CDR3 loop: CAWSKGGSYNEQFF. CDR3 bases: TGTGCCTGGAGTAAAGGGGGCTCCTACAATGAGCAGTTCTTC. The whole variable domain, remainder taken from reference TRBV30 and TRBJ2-1, is SQTIHQWPATLVQPVGSPLSLECTVEGTSNPNLYWYRQAAGRGLQLLFYSVGIGQISSEVPQNLSASRPQDRQFILSSKKLLLSDSGFYLCAWSKGGSYNEQFFGPGTRLTVL.

This chain connects TRBV12-3 or TRBV12-4 to TRBJ1-1, with TRBD1 matching 7 bases. The CDR3 runs to 14 residues. The V and J ends lost 4 bases and 6 bases, in that order; junction bases with no gene match: 8. In nucleotides, the CDR3 is TGTGCCAGCAGTTACAGGGGTCGGAGGTCTGAAGCTTTCTTT. This encodes CASSYRGRRSEAFF.

This clonotype came up a few times. V gene TRBV11-2 combines with J gene TRBJ2-7, with 8 bases aligning to TRBD2. V lost 6 bases to trimming and J lost 3 bases; unmatched junction nucleotides: 10. CDR3 size: 15 residues. Germline CDR1 SGHAT, CDR2 FQNNGV. For the CDR3, the DNA is TGTGCCAGCAGTTCTATAGCGGGGATATTCTACGAGCAGTACTTC. It encodes CASSSIAGIFYEQYF.

The CDR3 DNA reads as TGTGCCAGCAGCCTCCTTGTGGCAGATACGCAGTATTTT. This sequence encodes CASSLLVADTQYF. The genes are TRBV7-2 and TRBJ2-3; D ambiguous. The CDR3 runs to 13 residues. V was pared by 5 bases and J by 4 bases, with 10 bases between. Germline V gives CDR1 SGHTA, CDR2 FQGNSA.

The chain recombines TRBV6-5 with TRBJ2-7, with D maybe TRBD1 (5 bases). Trimming stripped 2 bases from V and 5 bases from J, with 13 bases between. Germline V gene data show CDR1 as MNHEY and CDR2 as SVGAGI. The CDR3 consists of 14 residues. CDR3 loop: CASSYQPGIDEQYF. The CDR3 DNA is TGTGCCAGCAGTTACCAGCCAGGGATCGACGAGCAGTACTTC.

V and J are TRBV14 and TRBJ2-5; 8 positions match TRBD2. V dropped 3 bases and J dropped 4; count of bases not matched to a gene: 16. CDR1 and CDR2 (germline): SGHDN, FVKESK. The CDR3 has 18 residues. The CDR3 nucleotides read TGTGCCAGCAGCCAGGACCGTATAGCCGCGGGGGGACGAGAGACCCAGTACTTC. Its translation is CASSQDRIAAGGRETQYF.

This clonotype was observed a few times. The chain links TRBV5-1 to TRBJ1-2; 7 positions agree with TRBD1. There are 13 residues in the CDR3. The junction had 4 bases not matched to a gene; V was cut back by 0 bases and J by 8 bases. In germline, CDR1 is SGHRS, CDR2 YFSETQ. The CDR3 here is CASSLEGAGGYTF. CDR3 coding DNA: TGCGCCAGCAGCTTGGAGGGGGCCGGGGGCTACACCTTC.

A few counts support this clonotype. V is TRBV7-2 and J is TRBJ2-5; possible D gene TRBD2, 5 bases. The CDR3 runs to 16 residues. Per the germline V gene, CDR1 is SGHTA and CDR2 is FQGNSA. Trimming removed 5 bases from V and 0 bases from J, with 16 bases in between. DNA for the CDR3: TGTGCCAGCAGCAGGATAGCGTACGGACACCAAGAGACCCAGTACTTC. Its translation is CASSRIAYGHQETQYF.

This clonotype has a handful of counts. The chain links TRBV20-1 to TRBJ2-2; D is perhaps TRBD2 (6 bases). The V and J ends lost 6 bases and 7 bases respectively, with 18 bases between them. This CDR3 contains 14 residues. In germline, CDR1 is DFQATT, CDR2 SNEGSKA (reference sequence). The CDR3 is CSALSGFRGGELFF. The CDR3 nucleotides are TGCAGTGCCCTTAGCGGATTTAGGGGCGGGGAGCTGTTTTTT.

The J gene is TRBJ1-2, the V gene TRBV7-6; 7 bases align to TRBD1. CDR1 is SGHVS and CDR2 is FNYEAQ in the germline V gene. V lost 4 bases, J lost 8 bases, and 13 bases stayed unmatched. The CDR3 runs to 15 residues. The CDR3 is CASSSQQGRTMGYTF. DNA for the CDR3: TGTGCCAGCAGCTCCCAACAGGGGAGGACTATGGGCTACACCTTC.

This chain connects TRBV6-5 to TRBJ2-3; no firm D call. The germline CDR1 and CDR2 sequences are MNHEY and SVGAGI. CDR3 length equals 14 residues. Trimming removed 1 base from V and 0 bases from J, with 5 bases in between. The CDR3 bases are TGTGCCAGCAGTTACTGGCAGAGCACAGATACGCAGTATTTT. This translates into CASSYWQSTDTQYF.

This clonotype has more than one count but fewer than ten. The CDR3 nucleotides are TGCGCCAGCAGCCAAGGGACAGGGGGTGACACCGGGGAGCTGTTTTTT. This translates into CASSQGTGGDTGELFF. The rearrangement joins TRBV4-1 to TRBJ2-2; the match to TRBD1 covers 10 bases. CDR3 length: 16 amino acids. Germline V CDR1 and CDR2: MGHRA, YSYEKL. J lost 3 bases, V lost 1 base, and 2 bases had no gene match.

At least ten counts were recorded for this clonotype. This chain links TRBV5-1 with TRBJ2-3; 8 positions match TRBD2. The CDR3 runs 15 residues. Trimming removed 4 bases from V and 1 base from J; junction bases left unmatched: 5. Germline V gene data show CDR1 as SGHRS and CDR2 as YFSETQ. The CDR3 DNA reads TGCGCCAGCAGCGGCGAAGCGGGGGGCACAGATACGCAGTATTTT. Its translation is CASSGEAGGTDTQYF.

The chain couples TRBV6-5 to TRBJ2-2; 15 bases align to TRBD2. Germline V CDR1 and CDR2: MNHEY, SVGAGI. V gave up 6 bases and J gave up 5 bases; unmatched junction bases: 7. The CDR3 has 17 amino acids. As DNA, the CDR3 is TGTGCCAGCAGCTCCCCCGGACTAGCGGGAGGGACCGGGGAGCTGTTTTTT. Translated, it gives CASSSPGLAGGTGELFF.

The chain combines TRBV5-1 with TRBJ2-6, with TRBD1 identical over 7 bases. Trimming removed 3 bases from V and 0 bases from J; junction bases left unmatched: 6. Germline V gene lookup returns CDR1 SGHRS and CDR2 YFSETQ. The CDR3 is 17 residues long. The CDR3 spells CASSSGQPLSGANVLTF. The DNA of the CDR3 is TGCGCCAGCAGCTCGGGACAGCCCCTCTCTGGGGCCAACGTCCTGACTTTC.

The chain uses TRBV29-1 and TRBJ2-7; possible D gene TRBD1, 6 bases. CDR3 size: 13 residues. CDR1 SQVTM and CDR2 ANQGSEA come from the germline V gene. The ends were cut back, 8 bases at V and 2 bases at J, with 16 bases in the middle. The CDR3 protein is CSTRGQNTYEQYF. As DNA, the CDR3 is TGCAGCACTCGTGGACAGAATACCTACGAGCAGTACTTC.

This clonotype was picked up a small number of times. The chain uses TRBV9 and TRBJ2-3, with 8 nucleotides matching TRBD2. This CDR3 has 16 residues. Trimming took 0 bases from V and 6 from J; bases not matched to a gene: 9. CDR1 and CDR2 (germline): SGDLS, YYNGEE. The CDR3 spells CASSVAGGPGADTQYF. The CDR3 nucleotides are TGTGCCAGCAGCGTAGCGGGAGGGCCTGGTGCCGATACGCAGTATTTT.

The chain uses TRBV7-3 and TRBJ2-2; 13 bases are a match to TRBD2. V shed 6 bases and J 0 bases; nucleotides not matched to a gene: 7. The CDR3 extends over 18 amino acids. Germline values: CDR1 SGHTA, CDR2 FQGTGA. This CDR3 is CASSSPGTSGTNTGELFF. The CDR3 nucleotides read TGTGCCAGCAGTTCCCCGGGGACTAGCGGGACGAACACCGGGGAGCTGTTTTTT.

This chain connects TRBV4-2 to TRBJ2-1; 10 bases align to TRBD2. CDR1 is LGHNA and CDR2 is YNFKEQ in the germline V gene. Germline trimming cut 3 bases from V and 0 bases from J; bases unmatched to any gene: 5. The CDR3 loop spans 17 amino acids. The CDR3, as DNA: TGTGCCAGCAGCCAGCTACTAGCGGGGAGCTCCTACAATGAGCAGTTCTTC. This sequence encodes CASSQLLAGSSYNEQFF.

J is TRBJ1-1 and V is TRBV14, with D hard to call. The CDR3 extends over 16 amino acids. Germline V lookup: CDR1 SGHDN, CDR2 FVKESK. With 7 bases removed from V and 1 base from J, the gap between germline ends came to 19 bases. CDR3 protein: CASIRVVGKANTEAFF. CDR3 DNA sequence: TGTGCCAGCATCCGCGTCGTAGGCAAGGCGAACACTGAAGCTTTCTTT. Full variable domain (outside the CDR3, taken from reference TRBV14 and TRBJ1-1): EAGVTQFPSHSVIEKGQTVTLRCDPISGHDNLYWYRRVMGKEIKFLLHFVKESKQDESGMPNNRFLAERTGGTYSTLKVQPAELEDSGVYFCASIRVVGKANTEAFFGQGTRLTVV.

The chain combines TRBV27 with TRBJ1-1; 8 nucleotides line up with TRBD1. The V gene end was trimmed by 5 bases and the J gene end by 10 bases; junction bases not matched to a gene: 12. Looked up from germline, CDR1 is MNHEY and CDR2 is SMNVEV (reference sequence). The CDR3 is 14 residues long. The CDR3 protein is CASSKGDRTRGAFF. For the CDR3, the DNA is TGTGCCAGCAGTAAGGGGGACAGGACTAGAGGAGCTTTCTTT.

This rearrangement joins TRBV12-3 or TRBV12-4 to TRBJ2-1; 7 nucleotides line up with TRBD2. This CDR3 has 14 residues. V shed 6 bases and J 5 bases; nucleotides not matched to a gene: 7. CDR3 region: CASSSSGTNNEQFF. The CDR3 DNA reads as TGTGCCAGCAGCTCCTCCGGGACTAACAATGAGCAGTTCTTC.